Reported below is one T cell receptor beta chain. TCRdb passed the RT-PCR reads through MiXCR, listing each CDR3 protein once. The sample lists over 150,000 distinct CDR3 sequences; approximately 31% were seen once. The CDR3 runs to 15 residues. Trimming removed 6 bases from V and 5 bases from J; junction bases left unmatched: 11. Germline CDR1 is KGHSH and CDR2 is LQKENI. The data are from a study of patients and donors after allogeneic stem cell transplantation. This TCR derives from a human donor who was either an allogeneic HSCT recipient or a stem cell or donor lymphocyte infusion donor (not recorded which). It is not recorded whose cells these are; they may come from a transplant donor. The J gene is TRBJ2-7, the V gene TRBV18; 9 nucleotides align to TRBD1. Sequencing was performed on blood, either unsorted or a sorted T cell fraction (not recorded which). In nucleotides, the CDR3 is TGTGCCAGCTCGGTTGGATACAGGGGGCAGGACGAGCAGTACTTC. It translates to CASSVGYRGQDEQYF.